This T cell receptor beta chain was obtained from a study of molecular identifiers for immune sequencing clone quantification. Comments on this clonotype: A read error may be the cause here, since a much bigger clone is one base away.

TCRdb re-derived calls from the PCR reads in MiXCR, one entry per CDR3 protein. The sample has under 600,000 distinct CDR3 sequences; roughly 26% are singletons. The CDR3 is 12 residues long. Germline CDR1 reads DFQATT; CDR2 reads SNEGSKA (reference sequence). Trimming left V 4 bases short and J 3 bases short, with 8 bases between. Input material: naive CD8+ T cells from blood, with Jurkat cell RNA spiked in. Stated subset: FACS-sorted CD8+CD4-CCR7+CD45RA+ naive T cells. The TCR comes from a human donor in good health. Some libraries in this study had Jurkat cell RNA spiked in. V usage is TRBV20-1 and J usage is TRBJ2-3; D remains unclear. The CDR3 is CSATDITDTQYF. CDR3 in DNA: TGCAGTGCTACAGATATAACAGATACGCAGTATTTT.